Below are 3 T cell receptor beta chains sequenced from a single sample in a study of T cell repertoires in cytomegalovirus infection. Their specific antigens are unknown. TCRdb called the reads again in MiXCR, with one record for every CDR3 protein. Of approximately 990,000 distinct CDR3 sequences detected, approximately 32% appear once; the ten largest clones hold 13%. The starting material was cultured CD8+ T cells from PBMCs, obtained from culture after CMV antigen stimulation. Receptors originate from a human donor in good health (CMV status not recorded). Some clones in this sample may be carry-over from other donors' samples.

This clonotype came up a few times. This chain joins TRBV7-6 and TRBJ2-1, with no clear D. CDR3 length: 16 residues. Trimming left V 1 base short and J 2 bases short, with 12 bases between. Germline V gene sequence: CDR1 SGHVS, CDR2 FNYEAQ. CDR3 nucleotides: TGTGCCAGCAGCTTAGAGTCGGGCAGGACCTACAATGAGCAGTTCTTC. As protein: CASSLESGRTYNEQFF.

The chain has TRBV10-3 and TRBJ2-1; no reliable D call. Germline CDR1 reads ENHRY; CDR2 reads SYGVKD. Trimming pared 3 bases from V and 0 bases from J, leaving 6 bases between. The length of the CDR3 is 14 residues. The CDR3 here is CAISDHSSYNEQFF. CDR3 coding DNA: TGTGCCATCAGTGACCACAGCTCCTACAATGAGCAGTTCTTC.

The chain recombines TRBV19 with TRBJ2-5, with D uncertain. Trimming removed 3 bases from V and 0 bases from J, with 8 bases in between. Germline V CDR1 and CDR2: LNHDA, SQIVND (reference sequence). The CDR3 is 14 residues long. The CDR3 nucleotides are TGTGCCAGTAGTATCGACGGCGACCAAGAGACCCAGTACTTC. Its translation: CASSIDGDQETQYF.